Below are 24 T cell receptor beta chains sequenced from a single sample in a study of blood T cell repertoires in COVID-19. Only in-frame clones appear in the TCRdb table, and some are missing; sequencing was by immunoSEQ multiplex PCR. The data show a few hundred thousand clones, about 82% seen once. The material sequenced was peripheral blood. The receptor set was obtained from a woman between 50 and 59 years old with acute or convalescent COVID-19.

The rearrangement joins TRBV5-4 to TRBJ1-4, with D perhaps matching TRBD1 (6 bases). The CDR3 length is 15 residues. CDR1 is SGHNT and CDR2 is YYREEE in the germline V gene (reference sequence). V was trimmed by 4 bases and J by 4 bases, leaving 14 bases between them. CDR3 bases: TGTGCCAGCAGCCAACGGACAGAAAGTAATGAAAAACTGTTTTTT. Protein sequence: CASSQRTESNEKLFF.

Turning to this clone: This sample includes further DNA sequences coding for the same CDR3. The chain employs TRBV28 and TRBJ1-1, with D possibly matching TRBD1 (6 bases). Germline CDR1 is MDHEN and CDR2 is SYDVKM. V lost 5 bases to trimming and J lost 4 bases, with 17 bases between them. There are 15 residues in the CDR3. The CDR3 region is CASSPPTGHLTEAFF. The CDR3 DNA is TGTGCCAGCAGTCCGCCGACAGGACATCTCACTGAAGCTTTCTTT.

V is TRBV7-2 and J is TRBJ1-6, with a tentative D call TRBD1 (6 bases). Per the germline V gene, CDR1 is SGHTA and CDR2 is FQGNSA. This CDR3 has 15 residues. Between the trimmed V and J ends, which lost 4 bases and 13 bases, there was a span of 20 bases. The CDR3 region is CASSSDGNRVSPLHF. The CDR3, as DNA: TGTGCCAGCAGCTCCGATGGTAACAGGGTCTCCCCCCTCCACTTT.

J is TRBJ1-1 and V is TRBV15, with D possibly TRBD1 on 5 matching bases. There are 16 residues in the CDR3. V gave up 3 bases and J gave up 0 bases, with 14 bases separating them. Germline CDR1 reads LNHNV; CDR2 reads YYDKDF (reference sequence). CDR3 in DNA: TGTGCCACCAGCAGGGGGGGGATTATCATGAACACTGAAGCTTTCTTT. Protein: CATSRGGIIMNTEAFF.

The J gene is TRBJ2-1, the V gene TRBV15; 8 positions match TRBD1. Per the germline V gene, CDR1 is LNHNV and CDR2 is YYDKDF (reference sequence). J lost 5 bases, V lost 3 bases, and 9 bases had no gene match. CDR3 size: 16 residues. CDR3 in amino acids: CATSREPGQVNNEQFF. The CDR3 nucleotides are TGTGCCACCAGCAGGGAGCCGGGACAGGTGAACAATGAGCAGTTCTTC.

This clone appeared a few times. DNA of the CDR3: TGTGCCAGCAGCCGAGGGACAGGGGCTGGTCAGCCCCAGCATTTT. This codes for CASSRGTGAGQPQHF. V is TRBV4-2 and J is TRBJ1-5, with 10 bases matching TRBD1. Germline trimming cut 4 bases from V and 6 bases from J; bases unmatched to any gene: 6. This CDR3 comprises 15 residues. The germline V gene has CDR1 LGHNA and CDR2 YNFKEQ.

In its sample, this clone was seen a few times. The chain employs TRBV28 and TRBJ1-5, with a tentative D call TRBD1 (6 bases). The CDR3 sequence is 15 residues long. Germline CDR1 reads MDHEN; CDR2 reads SYDVKM. The V gene lost 2 bases and the J gene lost 3 bases, with 11 bases spanning the gap. For the CDR3, the DNA is TGTGCCAGCAGTTTAATTACAGGGTACAATCAGCCCCAGCATTTT. Translating it yields CASSLITGYNQPQHF.

The rearrangement joins TRBV28 to TRBJ2-7, with D maybe TRBD1 (6 bases). V dropped 4 bases and J dropped 4 bases, with 17 bases sitting between them. This CDR3 has 15 amino acids. Germline CDR1 and CDR2: MDHEN and SYDVKM. CDR3 in amino acids: CASSSQGAVLYEQYF. The CDR3 DNA reads as TGTGCCAGCAGTTCACAGGGAGCGGTCCTATACGAGCAGTACTTC.

This clone was found a few times. The chain uses TRBV28 and TRBJ1-6; D gene unclear. Trimming pared 3 bases from V and 6 bases from J, leaving 3 bases between. The germline V gene has CDR1 MDHEN and CDR2 SYDVKM. The CDR3 loop spans 12 amino acids. The CDR3 loop reads CASSFRNSPLHF. For the CDR3, the DNA is TGTGCCAGCAGTTTTCGTAATTCACCCCTCCACTTT.

The gene calls are TRBV7-9 and TRBJ1-4, with 11 bases fitting TRBD1. CDR3 length: 14 residues. Per germline, CDR1 SEHNR and CDR2 FQNEAQ (reference sequence). J was trimmed by 6 bases and V by 5 bases; bases with no gene match: 2. CDR3 nucleotide sequence: TGTGCCAGCAGCACGGACAGGGGGCATGAAAAACTGTTTTTT. Its translation is CASSTDRGHEKLFF. The complete variable domain, with remaining parts taken from reference TRBV7-9 and TRBJ1-4, reads DTGVSQNPRHKITKRGQNVTFRCDPISEHNRLYWYRQTLGQGPEFLTYFQNEAQLEKSRLLSDRFSAERPKGSFSTLEIQRTEQGDSAMYLCASSTDRGHEKLFFGSGTQLSVL.

The V gene is TRBV6-6, the J gene TRBJ2-1; possible D gene TRBD2, 5 bases. The CDR3 consists of 13 residues. V lost 6 bases and J lost 7, with 13 bases in between. Germline values: CDR1 MNHNY, CDR2 SVGAGI (reference sequence). CDR3 nucleotides: TGTGCCAGCAGCACAGTGGGAGAGAATGAGCAGTTCTTC. Its translation is CASSTVGENEQFF.

The rearrangement links TRBV5-1 to TRBJ2-5, with a possible D match to TRBD2 (6 bases). The germline V gene has CDR1 SGHRS and CDR2 YFSETQ. V lost 0 bases and J 7 bases, leaving 13 bases between the germline ends. The CDR3 totals 14 residues. CDR3 region: CASSLEGGAGTQYF. As DNA, the CDR3 is TGCGCCAGCAGCTTGGAGGGCGGGGCCGGGACCCAGTACTTC.

V and J are TRBV7-9 and TRBJ2-1; 10 bases are shared with TRBD1. Germline lookup yields CDR1 SEHNR and CDR2 FQNEAQ (reference sequence). V trimming: 6 bases; J trimming: 0 bases; junction bases outside the gene matches: 5. The CDR3 sequence is 16 residues long. DNA of the CDR3: TGTGCCAGCAGACCGACAGGGGGCACCTCCTACAATGAGCAGTTCTTC. It yields the protein CASRPTGGTSYNEQFF.

The chain links TRBV24-1 to TRBJ2-1; a weak D match, TRBD2 (6 bases). CDR3 length equals 19 residues. Trimming took 0 bases from V and 0 from J, leaving 17 bases between them. Per the germline V gene, CDR1 is KGHDR and CDR2 is SFDVKD. In DNA form, the CDR3 reads TGTGCCACCAGTGATTTGCGGGCTGGGCCGGGAGCCTCCTACAATGAGCAGTTCTTC. Translating gives CATSDLRAGPGASYNEQFF.

J is TRBJ2-2 and V is TRBV11-3, with D tentatively TRBD2 (5 bases). The CDR3 has 15 amino acids. The V and J ends lost 4 bases and 5 bases respectively, with 14 bases between them. Germline-derived CDR1 and CDR2 are SGHNT and YENEEA. CDR3 loop: CASSSSSSYTGELFF. The CDR3 coding sequence is TGTGCCAGCAGCTCCTCCTCTAGCTATACCGGGGAGCTGTTTTTT.

The rearrangement joins TRBV3-1 (or the pseudogene TRBV3-2) to TRBJ2-7; D is uncertain. The germline V gene has CDR1 LGHDT and CDR2 YNNKEL (reference sequence). This CDR3 has 13 residues. The V and J ends lost 4 bases and 4 bases respectively, with 11 bases between them. The CDR3 DNA sequence: TGTGCCAGCAGCCGTCGACAATTATACGAGCAGTACTTC. Its protein is CASSRRQLYEQYF.

The genes are TRBV12-3 or TRBV12-4 and TRBJ2-3, with unresolved D. This CDR3 spans 13 amino acids. V was clipped by 3 bases and J by 1 base, with 5 bases between them. CDR3 loop: CASSFPGTDTQYF. The DNA for the CDR3 is TGTGCCAGCAGTTTTCCAGGCACAGATACGCAGTATTTT.

The rearrangement joins TRBV28 to TRBJ1-4, with TRBD1 identical over 9 bases. V was clipped by 8 bases and J by 3 bases; unmatched bases: 1. CDR1 and CDR2 from the germline V gene are MDHEN and SYDVKM. The CDR3 is 13 amino acids. DNA for the CDR3: TGTGCCAGCCGGACAGGGGCTAATGAAAAACTGTTTTTT. Its translation: CASRTGANEKLFF.

The chain links TRBV5-1 to TRBJ2-7; D may be TRBD1 (5 bases). Germline V gene data show CDR1 as SGHRS and CDR2 as YFSETQ. Trimming left V 0 bases short and J 5 bases short, with 6 bases between. CDR3 length: 12 amino acids. CDR3 sequence reads: CASSLGQNEQYF. The CDR3 DNA reads TGCGCCAGCAGCTTGGGACAGAACGAGCAGTACTTC.

CDR3 in amino acids: CASSQGTGIYGYTF. In DNA, the CDR3 is TGCGCCAGCAGCCAAGGGACAGGAATTTATGGCTACACCTTC. The genes are TRBV4-1 and TRBJ1-2; the match to TRBD1 covers 7 bases. This CDR3 has 14 amino acids. Trimming cost V 1 base and J 5 bases; bases outside gene matches: 4. Germline V gene sequence: CDR1 MGHRA, CDR2 YSYEKL.

This chain's CDR3 is CASSPPTFTGGNSGNTIYF. The CDR3 coding sequence is TGTGCCAGCAGCCCACCTACTTTCACAGGGGGCAACTCTGGAAACACCATATATTTT. The chain couples TRBV2 to TRBJ1-3, with 9 bases matching TRBD1. V trimming: 6 bases; J trimming: 0 bases; junction bases outside the gene matches: 15. The germline V gene has CDR1 SNHLY and CDR2 FYNNEI. This CDR3 is 19 amino acids long.

CDR3 sequence reads: CASSLPRLAGAYNEQFF. In nucleotides, the CDR3 is TGTGCCAGCAGTTTACCGCGACTAGCGGGAGCCTACAATGAGCAGTTCTTC. The chain carries TRBV27 and TRBJ2-1; 12 bases fit TRBD2. This CDR3 region has 17 residues. The V segment lost 2 bases and the J segment 2 bases; nucleotides outside the gene matches: 4. The germline CDR1 and CDR2 sequences are MNHEY and SMNVEV (reference sequence).

The J gene is TRBJ1-4, the V gene TRBV19; D remains ambiguous. The CDR3 consists of 12 residues. V dropped 0 bases and J dropped 7 bases, with 3 bases sitting between them. CDR1 and CDR2 (germline): LNHDA, SQIVND (reference sequence). Here the CDR3 DNA reads TGTGCCAGTAGTATAGAGAGTGAAAAACTGTTTTTT. Protein product: CASSIESEKLFF.

This chain uses TRBV7-9 with TRBJ1-6; TRBD1 matches 7 bases. The CDR3 loop spans 16 amino acids. Germline CDR1 and CDR2: SEHNR and FQNEAQ (reference sequence). Losses at the gene ends were 5 bases for V and 5 bases for J; bases not matched to a gene: 9. CDR3 bases: TGTGCCAGCAGCCTTATTGGGACAGCAGATAATTCACCCCTCCACTTT. Protein product: CASSLIGTADNSPLHF.